Many counts were recorded for the clone carrying this T cell receptor beta chain. Its antigen is unknown. This specimen comes from a study of early T cells in non-severe SARS-CoV-2 infection. Study results and limitations: VDJdb matches were skewed toward anti-spike CD8 T cell responses.

One entry per CDR3 protein, called by TCRdb with MiXCR from the 5' RACE reads. Here the sample spans around 45,000 distinct CDR3 sequences, roughly 4% being singletons. This receptor was identified in an adult who was a healthcare worker with PCR-confirmed SARS-CoV-2 infection or an uninfected control (not recorded which). The sequencing sample was made of whole blood.

CDR3 nucleotides: TGTGCCAGCAGCTTCCCCCAGAACACTGAAGCTTTCTTT. It yields the protein CASSFPQNTEAFF. V usage is TRBV5-4 and J usage is TRBJ1-1; D is uncertain. The CDR3 totals 13 residues. Trimming removed 2 bases from V and 1 base from J, with 6 bases in between. The germline gives CDR1 SGHNT, CDR2 YYREEE (reference sequence).